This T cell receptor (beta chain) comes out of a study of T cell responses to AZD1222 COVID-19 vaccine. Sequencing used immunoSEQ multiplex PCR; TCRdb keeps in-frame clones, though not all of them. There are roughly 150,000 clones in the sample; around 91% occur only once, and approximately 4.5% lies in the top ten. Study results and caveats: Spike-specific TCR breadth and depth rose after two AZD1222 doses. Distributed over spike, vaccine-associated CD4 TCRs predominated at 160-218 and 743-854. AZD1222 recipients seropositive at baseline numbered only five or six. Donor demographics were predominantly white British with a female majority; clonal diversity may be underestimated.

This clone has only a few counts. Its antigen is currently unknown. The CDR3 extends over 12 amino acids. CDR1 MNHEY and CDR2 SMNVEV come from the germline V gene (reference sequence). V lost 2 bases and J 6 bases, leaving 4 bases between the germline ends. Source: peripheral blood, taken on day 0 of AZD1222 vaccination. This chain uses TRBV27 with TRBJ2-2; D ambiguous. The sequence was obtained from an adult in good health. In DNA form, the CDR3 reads TGTGCCAGCAGTTTAACATCCGGGGAGCTGTTTTTT. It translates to CASSLTSGELFF.